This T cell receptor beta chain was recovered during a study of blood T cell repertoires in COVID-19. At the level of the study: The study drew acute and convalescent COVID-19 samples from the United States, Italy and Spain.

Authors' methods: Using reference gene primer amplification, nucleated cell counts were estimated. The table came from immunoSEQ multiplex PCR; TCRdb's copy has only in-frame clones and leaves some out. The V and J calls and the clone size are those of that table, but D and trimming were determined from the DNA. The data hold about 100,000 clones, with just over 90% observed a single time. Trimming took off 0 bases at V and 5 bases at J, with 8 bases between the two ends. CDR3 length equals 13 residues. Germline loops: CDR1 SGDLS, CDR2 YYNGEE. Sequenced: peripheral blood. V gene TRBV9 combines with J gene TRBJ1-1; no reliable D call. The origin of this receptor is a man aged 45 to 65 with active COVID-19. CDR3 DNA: TGTGCCAGCAGCGTAGGGCAGGAAACTGAAGCTTTCTTT. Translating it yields CASSVGQETEAFF.